These 22 T cell receptor beta chains originate from one sample sequenced in a study of blood T cell repertoires in COVID-19. The assay was immunoSEQ multiplex PCR, and TCRdb's table has in-frame clones only and misses some. This sample has 200,000 to 250,000 clones, with approximately 87% found just once. Sequenced input: peripheral blood. These receptor sequences come from a man aged 55-75 years who had recovered from COVID-19.

This chain links TRBV19 with TRBJ2-7, with TRBD2 matching over 9 bases. After removal of 6 bases from V and 4 bases from J, the junction contained 10 bases not matched to a gene. The V gene's germline CDR1 is LNHDA and CDR2 SQIVND (reference sequence). This CDR3 comprises 15 residues. CDR3 in amino acids: CASRPRLAEGYEQYF. The CDR3 DNA is TGTGCCAGTAGGCCTCGACTAGCGGAGGGGTACGAGCAGTACTTC.

J is TRBJ2-7 and V is TRBV11-2; D is perhaps TRBD1 (6 bases). V was trimmed by 5 bases and J by 3 bases, leaving 11 bases between them. The CDR3 extends over 13 amino acids. The germline V gene has CDR1 SGHAT and CDR2 FQNNGV. CDR3 sequence reads: CASSPRDIYEQYF. The CDR3 nucleotides read TGTGCCAGCAGCCCCAGGGACATCTACGAGCAGTACTTC. Supplemented by reference TRBV11-2 and TRBJ2-7, the full variable domain reads EAGVAQSPRYKIIEKRQSVAFWCNPISGHATLYWYQQILGQGPKLLIQFQNNGVVDDSQLPKDRFSAERLKGVDSTLKIQPAKLEDSAVYLCASSPRDIYEQYFGPGTRLTVT.

The chain uses TRBV30 and TRBJ1-2; a weak D match, TRBD1 (6 bases). The CDR3 has 16 residues. Trimming cost V 2 bases and J 4 bases, with 20 bases left between them. CDR1 and CDR2 from the germline V gene are GTSNPN and SVGIG (reference sequence). CDR3 sequence (DNA): TGTGCCTGGAGTCAAGGGTGGCAGGGGAGCAGCTATGGCTACACCTTC. The encoded protein is CAWSQGWQGSSYGYTF.

The chain is built from TRBV5-4 and TRBJ2-2; no clear D. The V and J ends lost 5 bases and 0 bases respectively, with 11 bases between them. The germline gives CDR1 SGHNT, CDR2 YYREEE (reference sequence). CDR3 length: 15 residues. CDR3 nucleotides: TGTGCCAGCAGTTTAGACAATACGAACACCGGGGAGCTGTTTTTT. Protein: CASSLDNTNTGELFF.

This chain links TRBV10-3 with TRBJ2-1, with 8 bases aligning to TRBD1. V lost 6 bases, J lost 1 base, and 8 bases stayed unmatched. The CDR3 sequence is 16 residues long. From germline, CDR1 is ENHRY and CDR2 SYGVKD. The CDR3 DNA reads as TGTGCCATCAGCTCGACAGGGGCGGAATCCTACAATGAGCAGTTCTTC. This encodes CAISSTGAESYNEQFF.

The rearrangement joins TRBV27 to TRBJ1-6, with 7 positions matching TRBD1. With 3 bases clipped from V and 7 bases from J, the junction kept 6 bases outside the gene matches. CDR1 and CDR2 (germline): MNHEY, SMNVEV (reference sequence). The CDR3 consists of 15 residues. The CDR3 is CASSLEQGRNSPLHF. CDR3 nucleotide sequence: TGTGCCAGCAGTTTGGAACAGGGGCGGAATTCACCCCTCCACTTT.

Here the CDR3 DNA reads TGTGCCAGCAGCTACCGAAACGCGGGCACTGAAGCTTTCTTT. As protein: CASSYRNAGTEAFF. The chain employs TRBV5-4 and TRBJ1-1; D is uncertain. The germline CDR1 and CDR2 sequences are SGHNT and YYREEE (reference sequence). The CDR3 consists of 14 residues. Trimming took 3 bases from V and 4 from J, leaving 13 bases between them.

This clone was seen a single time. This rearrangement joins TRBV5-4 to TRBJ2-5; D remains ambiguous. This CDR3 contains 12 residues. In germline, CDR1 is SGHNT, CDR2 YYREEE (reference sequence). The ends were cut back, 1 base at V and 4 bases at J, with 5 bases in the middle. CDR3 amino acids: CASSLRRETQYF. The CDR3 nucleotides are TGTGCCAGCAGCTTGCGCAGAGAGACCCAGTACTTC.

V gene TRBV2 combines with J gene TRBJ2-5; unclear D gene. Germline CDR1 reads SNHLY; CDR2 reads FYNNEI. Trimming removed 6 bases from V and 4 bases from J, with 6 bases in between. The CDR3 consists of 11 residues. The CDR3 sequence is CASREPETQYF. CDR3 sequence (DNA): TGTGCCAGCAGGGAGCCAGAGACCCAGTACTTC.

The genes are TRBV5-4 and TRBJ1-3; 9 bases align to TRBD1. CDR3 length: 16 residues. The V gene end was trimmed by 5 bases and the J gene end by 2 bases; junction bases not matched to a gene: 8. Germline V gene data show CDR1 as SGHNT and CDR2 as YYREEE (reference sequence). CDR3 loop: CASRPGQGTAGNTIYF. CDR3 in DNA: TGTGCCAGCAGACCGGGACAGGGAACGGCTGGAAACACCATATATTTT.

This chain links TRBV5-5 with TRBJ2-2; 8 bases are shared with TRBD1. Germline assignment: CDR1 SGHKS and CDR2 YYEKEE (reference sequence). The CDR3 extends over 15 amino acids. The trim removed 5 bases at V and 7 bases at J, leaving 10 bases unmatched. In DNA form, the CDR3 reads TGTGCCAGCAGAGGACAGGGAGATCCCAACGGGGAGCTGTTTTTT. Translating gives CASRGQGDPNGELFF.

The rearrangement uses TRBV2 and TRBJ1-2; the match to TRBD1 covers 7 bases. The CDR3 spans 15 residues. Germline loops: CDR1 SNHLY, CDR2 FYNNEI. Trimming at V came to 6 bases and at J to 6 bases, leaving 13 bases not matched to a gene. CDR3 sequence reads: CASRARDSPENGYTF. The CDR3 DNA sequence: TGTGCCAGCAGAGCCCGGGACAGTCCGGAAAATGGCTACACCTTC.

The V call is TRBV19, the J call TRBJ2-5, with 9 bases fitting TRBD1. CDR3 length equals 14 residues. The germline V gene has CDR1 LNHDA and CDR2 SQIVND (reference sequence). Trimming took 5 bases from V and 5 from J; bases not matched to a gene: 6. The DNA for the CDR3 is TGTGCCAGTAGTGTTACAGGGGGCTCGGAGACCCAGTACTTC. It codes for CASSVTGGSETQYF.

The sample holds a few counts of this clone. The V call is TRBV4-2, the J call TRBJ2-7; D gene uncertain. The CDR3 length is 13 residues. V was shortened by 1 base and J by 2 bases, with 6 bases between the two germline ends. CDR1 and CDR2 (germline): LGHNA, YNFKEQ. The CDR3 protein is CASSQASPYEQYF. As DNA, the CDR3 is TGTGCCAGCAGCCAAGCGTCCCCCTACGAGCAGTACTTC.

This clone was observed a few times. The chain couples TRBV15 to TRBJ1-1, with D tentatively TRBD1 (6 bases). V was cut by 4 bases and J by 5 bases, with 14 bases left in between. CDR1 and CDR2 from the germline V gene are LNHNV and YYDKDF (reference sequence). CDR3 length: 14 amino acids. DNA for the CDR3: TGTGCCACCAGCATCGTGGAAAGGGGGACTGAAGCTTTCTTT. Translated, it gives CATSIVERGTEAFF.

This rearrangement joins TRBV30 to TRBJ1-1; TRBD1 is a possible D gene (5 bases). CDR3 length: 13 residues. Per the germline V gene, CDR1 is GTSNPN and CDR2 is SVGIG (reference sequence). CDR3 region: CVGDKRGSTEAFF. CDR3 sequence (DNA): TGTGTCGGAGACAAGCGGGGGAGCACTGAAGCTTTCTTT.

The chain carries TRBV5-1 and TRBJ1-5; TRBD1 matches at 7 bases. Per germline, CDR1 SGHRS and CDR2 YFSETQ. The CDR3 contains 17 residues. J lost 0 bases, V lost 0 bases, and 6 bases had no gene match. CDR3 loop: CASSLGQGSYSNQPQHF. CDR3 nucleotides: TGCGCCAGCAGCTTGGGACAGGGTTCGTATAGCAATCAGCCCCAGCATTTT.

This clone came up once. The V gene is TRBV5-1, the J gene TRBJ2-1; D perhaps matches TRBD1 (5 bases). Trimming left V 4 bases short and J 0 bases short, with 11 bases between. CDR3 length: 15 residues. The germline CDR1 and CDR2 sequences are SGHRS and YFSETQ. The CDR3 coding sequence is TGCGCCAGCAGCCAAACAGGTAACTCCTACAATGAGCAGTTCTTC. This encodes CASSQTGNSYNEQFF.

This clone has only a few counts. The CDR3 is CASSLGRTRWEAQFF. CDR3 nucleotides: TGTGCCAGCAGTTTAGGAAGGACTAGGTGGGAGGCGCAGTTCTTC. This sequence joins TRBV27 and TRBJ2-1; 7 nucleotides align to TRBD2. From germline, CDR1 is MNHEY and CDR2 SMNVEV (reference sequence). This CDR3 has 15 residues. The junction had 13 bases not matched to a gene; V was cut back by 2 bases and J by 12 bases.

V usage is TRBV29-1 and J usage is TRBJ1-6, with TRBD1 as a possible D gene (6 bases). V was pared by 6 bases and J by 7 bases, with 10 bases between. In germline, CDR1 is SQVTM, CDR2 ANQGSEA. The CDR3 sequence is 12 residues long. CDR3 protein: CSVGQGNSPLHF. CDR3 nucleotides: TGCAGCGTGGGGCAGGGGAATTCACCCCTCCACTTT.

This clone came up a few times. The chain employs TRBV6-2 or TRBV6-3 and TRBJ1-6, with unresolved D. The CDR3 covers 16 residues. Germline V lookup: CDR1 MNHEY, CDR2 SVGEGT. V lost 4 bases, J lost 7 bases, and 17 bases lay in between. For the CDR3, the DNA is TGTGCCAGCAGTTCTTGGAGAGGACGGGAGAATTCACCCCTCCACTTT. Its protein product is CASSSWRGRENSPLHF.

The V and J genes are TRBV11-2 and TRBJ2-5, with 9 bases lining up with TRBD1. Germline V CDR1 and CDR2: SGHAT, FQNNGV. This CDR3 has 15 residues. Trimming cost V 1 base and J 5 bases; bases outside gene matches: 5. CDR3 coding DNA: TGTGCCAGCAGCTTAGTACAGGGGGCGCAGGAGACCCAGTACTTC. Its translation: CASSLVQGAQETQYF.